This T cell receptor (beta chain) was captured in a study of cytotoxic CD8 clonotypes in ibrutinib-treated CLL. Study details: Median treatment time before response sampling was 12 months, range 6 to 36. Mean yields were approximately 270,000 productive templates and 94,082 productive rearrangements per sample. The study's findings and limits: Treatment saw public clonotypes, which were uncommon, either contract or stay stable. Sampling schedules were unmatched across sustained-remission and progressing patients.

Regarding this clone: Its specificity is not known.

Sequencing was performed with immunoSEQ multiplex PCR; in TCRdb, only in-frame clones are kept and a portion is missing. The data contain roughly 50,000 clones, 57% of them singletons. From germline, CDR1 is LNHDA and CDR2 SQIVND (reference sequence). The CDR3 has 15 amino acids. Trimming removed 5 bases from V and 3 bases from J; junction bases left unmatched: 7. The receptor comes from a human donor with chronic lymphocytic leukemia. Sample: PBMCs, taken after 24 months of ibrutinib treatment. This chain connects TRBV19 to TRBJ1-2, with 9 bases matching TRBD1. The CDR3: CASSPTGGVDYGYTF. In DNA, the CDR3 is TGTGCCAGTAGTCCTACAGGGGGCGTCGACTATGGCTACACCTTC.